This T cell receptor beta chain was captured by sequencing in a study of blood T cells in healthy people across ages. Findings and caveats of the study: The long-lived group displayed more naive CD4+ cells, plus higher diversity, than the aged donors did. Strong correlation existed between TCR beta diversity and naive T cell percentage.

Combining a sample-barcoded 5' primer with a J-beta primer mix, a second PCR ran for 7 to 11 cycles. Tags on each cDNA molecule came from a template-switch adaptor with 12 random nucleotides. From the 5' RACE reads, TCRdb called clonotypes with MiXCR, one entry per CDR3 protein. The sample includes hundreds of thousands of distinct CDR3 sequences, roughly 50% of them seen just once. Germline CDR1 is MNHNS and CDR2 is SASEGT. The CDR3 has 11 amino acids. Trimming at V came to 6 bases and at J to 7 bases, leaving 1 base not matched to a gene. About this clonotype itself: Its antigen is undetermined.

Staff drew roughly 10 milliliters of peripheral blood from each donor. Input material: blood. The genes are TRBV6-1 and TRBJ1-2; 8 bases fit TRBD1. This sequence originates from a man between 60 and 75 years old in good health. CDR3 sequence: CASRDRVGYTF. The CDR3 DNA follows: TGTGCCAGCAGGGACAGGGTTGGCTACACCTTC.